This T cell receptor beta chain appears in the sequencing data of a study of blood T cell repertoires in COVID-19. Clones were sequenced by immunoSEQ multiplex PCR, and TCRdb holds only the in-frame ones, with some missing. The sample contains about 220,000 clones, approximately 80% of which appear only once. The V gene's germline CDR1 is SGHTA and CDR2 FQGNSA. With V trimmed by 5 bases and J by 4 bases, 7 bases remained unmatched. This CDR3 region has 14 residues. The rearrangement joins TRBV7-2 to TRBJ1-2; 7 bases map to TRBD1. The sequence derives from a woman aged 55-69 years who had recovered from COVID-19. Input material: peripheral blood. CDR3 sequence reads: CASSASRDSYGYTF. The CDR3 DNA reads TGTGCCAGCAGCGCTTCGAGGGACAGCTATGGCTACACCTTC.